This TCR beta chain was recovered during a study of breast tumors, draining lymph nodes, adjacent tissues listed by TCRdb under 2016. A note on the overall study: The study compared TCR beta repertoires across tumor, adjacent nontumor tissue and axillary lymph nodes from breast cancer patients. The study aimed to assess the relationships and possible T-cell exchange between tumor, surrounding tissue and draining lymph node repertoires in human breast cancer.

Sequencing used an Illumina HiSeq 2000. TCR beta chain libraries were generated by multiplex PCR amplification. High-throughput sequencing was used to analyze the amplified TCR beta chain products. In TCRdb, the public reads were trimmed at Q25 with fastp and aligned with MiXCR, with productive beta chains retained. CDR3 protein duplicates are merged, each entry listing the most common genes and DNA. Here the sample has about 230,000 distinct CDR3 sequences; roughly 32% occur a single time. 1.4% of the sample is held by the ten biggest clonotypes. There are 15 amino acids in the CDR3, from cysteine to phenylalanine inclusive. Only the CDR3 part of the read is kept: 45 bases, read in frame from the first base. Per the germline V gene, SGHNT is the CDR1 and YENEEA is the CDR2. Trimmed from V: 2 bases; trimmed from J: 6 bases; junction bases lacking a gene match: 9. Lymph node samples came from the axillary draining lymph nodes of breast cancer patients.

General study outcomes and caveats: The study presented the conclusion that tumor T cells originate in lymph nodes as consistent with a hypothesis, not as something directly demonstrated. Tumor T-cell repertoires showed less diversity than lymph node repertoires and more diversity than nontumor tissue repertoires, and tumor T-cell repertoires showed preferential V and J gene usage. The data were considered consistent with the idea that most tumor T cells come from the lymph node and then expand in tumor tissue. In luminal-like breast cancer, tumor and nontumor tissue repertoires resembled each other significantly more than in basal-like breast cancer.

The sample holds many counts of this clonotype. Its antigen remains undetermined. The input lacks base qualities; no much larger clone sits a single base away. The chain uses TRBV11-3 and TRBJ2-5; TRBD1 agrees with 7 junctional bases. This receptor was obtained from a female donor with breast cancer. Some clones in this sample may be carry-over from other donors' samples. The sample was axillary lymph node tissue. The nucleotides read TGTGCCAGCAGCTTAAGAGGGGGCGAGCTGAAGACCCAGTACTTC. It specifies CASSLRGGELKTQYF.